This T cell receptor (beta chain) was identified in a study of T cells expressing NK-cell markers. Findings and caveats of the study: In several donors, these clonotypes also led the CD3+CD56-NKG2C+ fraction. As a fraction of CD8+ T cells, dominant NKG2C+ clonotypes reached roughly 1.0-7.0% in six donors. The HCMV specificity of the expanded NKG2C+ T cell clones stayed unresolved.

Note on this clonotype: Its antigen is currently unknown.

A 5'RACE template switching approach incorporating UMIs was used to make TCR beta cDNA. TCRdb reprocessed the 5' RACE reads, keeping one entry per CDR3 protein, no DNA. The clone table shows roughly 300,000 distinct CDR3 sequences, with the ten largest holding around 3.9%. The germline V gene has CDR1 LGHNA and CDR2 YSLEER. This CDR3 is 16 amino acids long. The origin of this receptor is a woman aged 18 to 75 in good health. The sample comprised blood T cells: a sorted CD56 or NKG2C T cell subset, CD4+ or CD8+ T cells, or bulk PBMC T cells (not recorded which). This chain connects TRBV4-3 to TRBJ2-2; TCRdb indicates TRBD2, and absent DNA this call remains unverified. CDR3 amino acids: CASSQGLLVWTGELFF.